The 10 T cell receptor beta chains below were found in one sample sequenced in a study of response to subunit inactivated influenza vaccine. TCRdb redid the calling of the RT-PCR reads with MiXCR, one entry per CDR3 protein. The sample carries roughly 780,000 distinct CDR3 sequences, less than 20% recorded once. The sample here was PBMCs from blood, taken about 5 days after vaccination. All receptors come from a man aged 45 to 65 who received an inactivated influenza vaccine.

The chain has TRBV5-6 and TRBJ2-5; unclear D gene. Germline V gene data show CDR1 as SGHDT and CDR2 as YYEEEE. The CDR3 is made up of 14 amino acids. V was trimmed by 0 bases and J by 5 bases, leaving 11 bases between them. The CDR3 DNA follows: TGTGCCAGCAGCTTGGCCGTCCTTGGTGAGACCCAGTACTTC. This gives the protein CASSLAVLGETQYF.

A few counts support this clonotype. This chain links TRBV10-3 with TRBJ2-7, with 7 bases matching TRBD2. The germline V gene has CDR1 ENHRY and CDR2 SYGVKD. Trimming removed 0 bases from V and 5 bases from J; junction bases left unmatched: 4. The CDR3 is 14 residues long. CDR3 sequence reads: CAISESRTSDEQYF. CDR3 nucleotides: TGTGCCATCAGTGAGTCAAGGACTAGTGACGAGCAGTACTTC.

This clonotype was found many times. This sequence joins TRBV7-2 and TRBJ2-3; 8 positions match TRBD2. Germline V gives CDR1 SGHTA, CDR2 FQGNSA. CDR3 length equals 13 residues. The junction had 3 bases not matched to a gene; V was cut back by 4 bases and J by 6 bases. CDR3 coding DNA: TGTGCCAGCAGCTACGGGGGGGCGGATACGCAGTATTTT. It codes for CASSYGGADTQYF. Drawing the rest from reference TRBV7-2 and TRBJ2-3, the complete variable domain is GAGVSQSPSNKVTEKGKDVELRCDPISGHTALYWYRQSLGQGLEFLIYFQGNSAPDKSGLPSDRFSAERTGGSVSTLTIQRTQQEDSAVYLCASSYGGADTQYFGPGTRLTVL.

This clonotype was seen only a few times. This chain links TRBV12-3 or TRBV12-4 with TRBJ1-5; 10 bases are shared with TRBD1. Losses at the gene ends were 5 bases for V and 1 base for J; bases not matched to a gene: 5. This CDR3 region has 16 residues. CDR3: CASSMRTGGSNQPQHF. CDR3 DNA sequence: TGTGCCAGCAGTATGAGGACAGGGGGAAGCAATCAGCCCCAGCATTTT.

The chain combines TRBV10-3 with TRBJ1-3, with D unclear. Trimming took 6 bases from V and 3 from J, leaving 6 bases between them. The germline V gene encodes CDR1 ENHRY and CDR2 SYGVKD. CDR3 length equals 12 residues. CDR3 protein: CAIRSDGNTIYF. The CDR3 DNA is TGTGCCATCAGGTCCGATGGAAACACCATATATTTT.

This clonotype was counted only a few times. This chain connects TRBV12-3 or TRBV12-4 to TRBJ2-1; D might be TRBD2 (6 bases). CDR3 length: 15 amino acids. Trimming took 6 bases from V and 9 from J, leaving 21 bases between them. Written as DNA, the CDR3 is TGTGCCAGCAGGCGACCGGGACTTAGCACGGGTGAGCAGTTCTTC. This encodes CASRRPGLSTGEQFF.

This clonotype was seen ten or more times. The CDR3 is CSVEGYGQGDYEQYF. The CDR3, as DNA: TGCAGCGTTGAAGGCTATGGACAGGGGGACTACGAGCAGTACTTC. The V and J genes are TRBV29-1 and TRBJ2-7, with TRBD1 matching 10 bases. The CDR3 has 15 residues. V lost 1 base, J lost 3 bases, and 6 bases stayed unmatched. In germline, CDR1 is SQVTM, CDR2 ANQGSEA.

The V and J genes are TRBV12-3 or TRBV12-4 and TRBJ1-2; 9 nucleotides match TRBD1. The CDR3 is 14 residues long. The J segment lost 6 bases and the V segment lost 6 bases, leaving 8 bases of the junction unmatched. CDR3 sequence: CASSRSQGADGYTF. The CDR3 DNA is TGTGCCAGCAGCCGATCACAGGGGGCGGATGGCTACACCTTC.

The CDR3 is CASSYGSEVDTQYF. The CDR3 DNA sequence: TGTGCCAGCAGCTACGGCTCTGAAGTAGATACGCAGTATTTT. This chain uses TRBV7-6 with TRBJ2-3, with D unclear. Between the trimmed V and J ends, which lost 4 bases and 5 bases, there was a span of 13 bases. This CDR3 comprises 14 residues. CDR1 is SGHVS and CDR2 is FNYEAQ in the germline V gene.

V and J are TRBV28 and TRBJ2-7; D is uncertain. The CDR3 is made up of 15 amino acids. CDR1 is MDHEN, CDR2 SYDVKM, per germline. The V end was cut by 2 bases, the J end by 4 bases, with 15 bases between. The CDR3 DNA follows: TGTGCCAGCAGTTTAGTCCAGACAAAGACTTACGAGCAGTACTTC. It is translated as CASSLVQTKTYEQYF.